This T cell receptor (beta chain) was sequenced during a study of blood T cell repertoires in COVID-19. In the study overall: Italy, Spain and the United States were the sources of the convalescent and acute COVID-19 samples. The cDNA or gDNA used as material had been derived from T cells, B-cell-depleted T cells, or PBMCs.

Methods used by the authors: Amplification of reference gene primers was used by the study to estimate nucleated cell counts. Clones were sequenced by immunoSEQ multiplex PCR, and TCRdb holds only the in-frame ones, with some missing. For V, J and clone size, that table is used; D and trimming come from the DNA. The table lists about 400,000 clones, more than 85% of them singletons. V was trimmed by 4 bases and J by 5 bases, leaving 16 bases between them. The CDR3 is 15 residues long. The V gene's germline CDR1 is MNHEY and CDR2 SVGAGI. The chain combines TRBV6-5 with TRBJ2-3, with D tentatively TRBD1 (6 bases). The sequenced material came from peripheral blood. The source of this sequence is a woman under 40 with acute or convalescent COVID-19. DNA of the CDR3: TGTGCCAGCAGTTGGGGGTTAGGGACAATAGATACGCAGTATTTT. The encoded protein is CASSWGLGTIDTQYF.